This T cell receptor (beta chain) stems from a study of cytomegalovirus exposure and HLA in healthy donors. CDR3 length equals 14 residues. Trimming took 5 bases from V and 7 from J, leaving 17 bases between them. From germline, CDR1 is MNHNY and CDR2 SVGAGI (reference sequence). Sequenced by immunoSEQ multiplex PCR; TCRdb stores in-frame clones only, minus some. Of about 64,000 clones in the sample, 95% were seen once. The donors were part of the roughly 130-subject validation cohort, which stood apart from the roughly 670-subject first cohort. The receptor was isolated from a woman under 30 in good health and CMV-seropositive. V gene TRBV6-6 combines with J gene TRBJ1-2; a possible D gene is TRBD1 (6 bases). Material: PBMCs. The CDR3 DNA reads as TGTGCCAGCAGTCAGTTGACAGGAACCCGTGGCTACACCTTC. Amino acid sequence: CASSQLTGTRGYTF.